These 11 T cell receptor beta chains originate from one sample sequenced in a study of cytomegalovirus exposure and HLA in healthy donors. Primers included in the PCR were 60 Vbeta and 13 Jbeta primers. The data were produced by immunoSEQ multiplex PCR, yet TCRdb's version contains in-frame clones alone and is incomplete. This sample has 150,000 to 200,000 clones, with approximately 12% found just once. Sequenced input: PBMCs. The receptors derive from a man aged 45-65 years in good health and CMV-seropositive.

The chain has TRBV5-8 and TRBJ2-7, with D maybe TRBD1 (7 bases). Germline V CDR1 and CDR2: SGHTS, YDEGEE. The length of the CDR3 is 14 residues. The V gene lost 6 bases and the J gene lost 6 bases, with 19 bases spanning the gap. The DNA for the CDR3 is TGTGCCAGCAACCTTGGACAGGAGGGGTTCGAGCAGTACTTC. Translating gives CASNLGQEGFEQYF. Filled out from reference TRBV5-8 and TRBJ2-7, the complete variable domain reads EAGVTQSPTHLIKTRGQQATLRCSPISGHTSVYWYQQALGLGLQFLLWYDEGEERNRGNFPPRFSGRQFPNYSSELNVNALELEDSALYLCASNLGQEGFEQYFGPGTRLTVT.

The J gene is TRBJ1-6, the V gene TRBV6-6; D is perhaps TRBD1 (6 bases). The germline V gene encodes CDR1 MNHNY and CDR2 SVGAGI (reference sequence). This CDR3 region has 14 residues. Trimming stripped 6 bases from V and 7 bases from J, with 13 bases between. The DNA for the CDR3 is TGTGCCAGCAGCCTTGACAGGACGAATTCACCCCTCCACTTT. Translating gives CASSLDRTNSPLHF.

There are a few counts of this clone. The rearrangement uses TRBV4-1 and TRBJ1-5, with D possibly TRBD1 on 5 matching bases. V lost 0 bases and J 7 bases, leaving 13 bases between the germline ends. The CDR3 is 15 amino acids. Germline V gene data show CDR1 as MGHRA and CDR2 as YSYEKL. CDR3 DNA sequence: TGCGCCAGCAGCCAAGACATCCAGGGAGGGCAGCCCCAGCATTTT. Translation: CASSQDIQGGQPQHF.

This clone was recorded a few times. V and J are TRBV18 and TRBJ1-1, with a tentative D call TRBD1 (5 bases). The CDR3 is 16 amino acids. V was pared by 4 bases and J by 4 bases, with 19 bases between. Germline V gives CDR1 KGHSH, CDR2 LQKENI. CDR3: CASSRSRGQGGTEAFF. CDR3 in DNA: TGTGCCAGCTCACGAAGTAGGGGCCAGGGAGGCACTGAAGCTTTCTTT.

This clone was counted once. The gene calls are TRBV19 and TRBJ1-1, with a weak D call TRBD1 (5 bases). Trimming left V 9 bases short and J 3 bases short, with 17 bases between. The CDR3 runs to 14 residues. CDR1 is LNHDA and CDR2 is SQIVND in the germline V gene (reference sequence). This CDR3 is CASRGTLVYTEAFF. In nucleotides, the CDR3 is TGTGCCAGCCGCGGGACTTTAGTGTACACTGAAGCTTTCTTT.

In its sample, this clone was seen once. The chain is built from TRBV2 and TRBJ1-3; 11 nucleotides line up with TRBD1. Germline V CDR1 and CDR2: SNHLY, FYNNEI. This CDR3 has 17 amino acids. With V trimmed by 7 bases and J by 1 base, 9 bases remained unmatched. The CDR3 region is CASTDRGPRFSGNTIYF. DNA of the CDR3: TGTGCCAGCACGGACAGGGGGCCCCGTTTTTCTGGAAACACCATATATTTT.

This sequence joins TRBV5-1 and TRBJ2-7, with a possible D match to TRBD1 (6 bases). Germline V gene lookup returns CDR1 SGHRS and CDR2 YFSETQ. The CDR3 has 13 amino acids. Trimming shortened V by 2 bases and J by 12 bases, and 18 bases separated the two germline ends. CDR3 bases: TGCGCCAGCAGCTTAGCAGGGGAAGGTTCCTTGTACGTC. Translating gives CASSLAGEGSLYV.

The table lists this clone with a few counts. The rearrangement links TRBV5-4 to TRBJ2-7, with D tentatively TRBD1 (6 bases). This CDR3 has 14 amino acids. V lost 2 bases to trimming and J lost 5 bases, with 14 bases between them. Germline V gene lookup returns CDR1 SGHNT and CDR2 YYREEE (reference sequence). CDR3 sequence: CASSFTGKGHEQYF. In DNA, the CDR3 is TGTGCCAGCAGCTTTACAGGGAAAGGGCACGAGCAGTACTTC.

V and J are TRBV5-6 and TRBJ1-2; D is uncertain. CDR1 and CDR2 from the germline V gene are SGHDT and YYEEEE. The germline V and J ends were trimmed by 4 bases and 6 bases, with 16 bases remaining between them. There are 14 residues in the CDR3. As DNA, the CDR3 is TGTGCCAGCAGCATCCTAGACCGAGCGAATGGCTACACCTTC. Translation: CASSILDRANGYTF.

This clone has only a few counts. The chain combines TRBV11-3 with TRBJ1-1; possibly TRBD1 for D (5 bases). Trimming pared 5 bases from V and 3 bases from J, leaving 16 bases between. CDR3 length: 15 amino acids. Germline CDR1 and CDR2: SGHNT and YENEEA. Here the CDR3 reads CASSRSGGSDTEAFF. The CDR3 DNA reads as TGTGCCAGCAGCCGGTCCGGGGGGTCGGACACTGAAGCTTTCTTT.

The rearrangement joins TRBV6-5 to TRBJ2-2; TRBD2 might be the D (6 bases). This CDR3 has 14 amino acids. Trimming left V 7 bases short and J 7 bases short, with 16 bases between. Germline V gene lookup returns CDR1 MNHEY and CDR2 SVGAGI. The CDR3 reads CASIEWGSGGELFF. The CDR3 region has the DNA TGTGCCAGCATCGAGTGGGGTAGCGGCGGGGAGCTGTTTTTT.